The present TCR beta chain was sequenced within a study of blood T cell repertoires in COVID-19. Overall study: Donors in the United States, Italy and Spain gave samples during acute or convalescent COVID-19. PBMCs, B-cell-depleted T cells, or T cells provided the cDNA or gDNA that made up the material.

This CDR3 is built from 14 residues. Germline CDR1 KGHSH, CDR2 LQKENI. The V gene end was trimmed by 4 bases and the J gene end by 2 bases; junction bases not matched to a gene: 5. Original analysis: Estimates of nucleated cell counts were drawn from the amplification of reference gene primers. Sequencing was performed with immunoSEQ multiplex PCR; in TCRdb, only in-frame clones are kept and a portion is missing. V and J calls and clone size come straight from that table; D and trimming were deduced from the DNA. The sample carries 200,000 to 300,000 clones, roughly four fifths recorded once. The V and J genes are TRBV18 and TRBJ2-7; 7 nucleotides line up with TRBD2. The sequenced sample was peripheral blood. The TCR was taken from an elderly woman with acute or convalescent COVID-19. The CDR3 spells CASSQGRATYEQYF. Written as DNA, the CDR3 is TGTGCCAGCTCACAGGGGAGGGCGACCTACGAGCAGTACTTC.